This T cell receptor (beta chain) was identified during a study of T cell responses to AZD1222 COVID-19 vaccine (dated by TCRdb to the early 2020s). Context from the whole study: AZD1222 recipients with second doses at about 4 weeks or about 12 weeks were pooled, because spike-specific TCR depth and breadth did not differ between schedules. A total of over 230 trial participants underwent TCR sequencing, of whom nearly 210 had received two doses of AZD1222 and about 25 had received two doses of the MenACWY control vaccine. Trial participants were enrolled by age into 18-55, 56-69 and 70-plus year subgroups, with about 150, 28 and 57 TCR-sequenced participants respectively. General findings and caveats noted by the study authors: No day 14 peak-response samples were available, so repertoires were characterized only after the peak T cell response. Vaccine-associated CD4 TCRs spanned the whole spike protein, with dominant responses in regions 160-218 and 743-854. Reportedly, close to half of the unique spike-specific TCRs recognized epitopes lying outside the regions that are mutated in the B.1.351 and B.1.1.7 variants. The 56-69-year group was small, and its depth increase did not reach significance, likely because of low power. Participants were mostly white British, with more females than males. The authors suggested clonal diversity may have been underestimated. Spike-specific TCR breadth and depth rose significantly after two AZD1222 doses compared with day 0 and with MenACWY recipients. Only a handful of AZD1222 recipients were SARS-CoV-2 seropositive at baseline, limiting conclusions about previously exposed vaccinees.

The CDR3 regions of human TCRbeta chains were subjected to immunosequencing. The authors processed their data as follows. Repertoire TCRs were matched against a reference library of SARS-CoV-2-specific TCRs generated with the MIRA antigen-specificity platform. Breadth was defined as the fraction of unique TCRs that were SARS-CoV-2-associated. Depth was defined as the fraction of total T cells that were SARS-CoV-2-associated. Each spike-specific TCR was assigned to its reactive spike region and to a CD4 or CD8 class using the MIRA data. Log10-transformed breadth and depth values were compared by one-way ANOVA with Sidak's multiple comparisons tests. Drawn from immuneACCESS, this table holds only the in-frame rearrangements with V and J called that TCRdb kept. Clones are partly lost; checked studies trace under half to an unresolved V gene and leave the rest unexplained. V and J calls and clone size follow that table, whereas D and trimming were derived from the DNA. Here the sample has approximately 130,000 clones; around 85% occur a single time. The top ten constitute 9% to 9.5% of the sample.

The time point label here, explained by the study, means: baseline before first vaccination. Vaccinee samples came from UK trials COV001 and COV002, including a single-blind randomized controlled phase 2/3 trial of AZD1222 (ChAdOx1 nCoV-19) in healthy adults. Trial participant PBMC samples were collected at day 0 and day 28 after the second dose for TCRbeta chain sequencing. Notes on this clone: Its binding antigen is unknown. Per-nucleotide qualities are absent, and no much larger clonotype sits a single base away.

The CDR3 numbers 17 residues from cysteine through phenylalanine. Only the CDR3 part of the read is kept: 51 bases, read in frame from the first base. Here V drops 0 bases and J drops 6 bases, and the junction holds 13 bases not matched to any gene. The germline V gene yields SGDLS for CDR1 and YYNGEE for CDR2. The TCR originated in an adult in good health. The chain joins TRBV9 to TRBJ2-7; a stretch of 9 junction bases matches TRBD2. Sample: peripheral blood, taken on day 0 of AZD1222 vaccination. The nucleotide sequence reads as follows: TGTGCCAGCAGCGTAGTAGCCCTCGGGACTAGCCCCGGCGAGCAGTACTTC. Translated, this is CASSVVALGTSPGEQYF.